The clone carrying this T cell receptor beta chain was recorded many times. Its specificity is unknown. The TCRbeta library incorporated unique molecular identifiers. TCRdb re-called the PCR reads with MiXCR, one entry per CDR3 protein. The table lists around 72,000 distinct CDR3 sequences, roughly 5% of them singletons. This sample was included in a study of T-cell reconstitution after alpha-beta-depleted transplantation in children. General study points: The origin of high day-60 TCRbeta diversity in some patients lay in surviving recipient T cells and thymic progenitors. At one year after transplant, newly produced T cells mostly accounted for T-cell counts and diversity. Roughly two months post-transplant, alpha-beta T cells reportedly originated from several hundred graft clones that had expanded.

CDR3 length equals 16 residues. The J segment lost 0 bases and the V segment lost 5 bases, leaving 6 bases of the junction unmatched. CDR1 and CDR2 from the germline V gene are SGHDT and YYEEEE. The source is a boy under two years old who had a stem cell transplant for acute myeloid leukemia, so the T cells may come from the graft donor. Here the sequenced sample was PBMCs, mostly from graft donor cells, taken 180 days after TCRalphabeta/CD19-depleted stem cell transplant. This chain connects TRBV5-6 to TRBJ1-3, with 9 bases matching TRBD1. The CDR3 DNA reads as TGTGCCAGCAGGTTACAGGGGGCTTTCTCTGGAAACACCATATATTTT. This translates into CASRLQGAFSGNTIYF. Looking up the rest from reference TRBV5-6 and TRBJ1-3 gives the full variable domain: DAGVTQSPTHLIKTRGQQVTLRCSPKSGHDTVSWYQQALGQGPQFIFQYYEEEERQRGNFPDRFSGHQFPNYSSELNVNALLLGDSALYLCASRLQGAFSGNTIYFGEGSWLTVV.